The rows below give T cell receptor beta chains drawn from one sample of a study of T cells in Graves' hyperthyroidism and ophthalmopathy. Via MiXCR, TCRdb re-called the multiplex PCR reads, giving one row per CDR3 protein. The data show hundreds of thousands of distinct CDR3 sequences, roughly 15% seen once. The sequenced material came from blood. These receptors all stem from a woman aged 45 to 65 with Graves' ophthalmopathy. Each CDR3 is given with its conserved first and last residue. D genes are given only for firm matches. The listing skips clone size in some rows; elsewhere it reads once, few, many or a size class.

D gene	clone size	V gene	J gene	CDR3 protein	CDR3 DNA
TRBD2	many	TRBV28	TRBJ2-7	CASSLPGLAGGYYEQYF	TGTGCCAGCAGCCTACCAGGACTAGCGGGAGGGTACTACGAGCAGTACTTC
NA	NA	TRBV20-1	TRBJ2-1	CSARRRTSSYNEQFF	TGCAGTGCTAGACGGCGGACAAGCTCCTACAATGAGCAGTTCTTC
NA	many	TRBV11-3	TRBJ2-1	CASSLGEYASRASYNEQFF	TGTGCCAGCAGCTTAGGGGAGTATGCTAGCCGGGCCTCCTACAATGAGCAGTTCTTC
TRBD2	many	TRBV2	TRBJ2-3	CASTGLAGGTDTQYF	TGTGCCAGCACAGGACTAGCGGGAGGGACAGATACGCAGTATTTT
TRBD1	many	TRBV3-1	TRBJ1-1	CASSQGTGEAFF	TGTGCCAGCAGCCAGGGGACAGGCGAAGCTTTCTTT
NA	many	TRBV20-1	TRBJ2-1	CSAGRNEQFF	TGCAGTGCTGGACGGAATGAGCAGTTCTTC
NA	many	TRBV24-1	TRBJ2-7	CATSDFRSEQYF	TGTGCCACCAGTGATTTTCGAAGCGAGCAGTACTTC
NA	many	TRBV19	TRBJ2-5	CASGKASGAQETQYF	TGTGCCAGCGGAAAAGCCTCAGGAGCCCAAGAGACCCAGTACTTC
NA	NA	TRBV27	TRBJ2-7	CASSPSDPYEQYF	TGTGCCAGCAGCCCTAGCGATCCCTACGAGCAGTACTTC
TRBD2	NA	TRBV9	TRBJ2-1	CASSEVAGGNEQFF	TGTGCCAGCAGCGAGGTAGCGGGAGGCAATGAGCAGTTCTTC
NA	few	TRBV24-1	TRBJ1-1	CATSDSTDGNTEAFF	TGTGCCACCAGTGACTCCACGGACGGGAACACTGAAGCTTTCTTT
NA	many	TRBV7-9	TRBJ2-1	CASRPSGSPYNEQFF	TGTGCCAGCAGACCATCAGGGAGTCCATACAATGAGCAGTTCTTC
TRBD2	many	TRBV7-3	TRBJ2-3	CASSLTVVAGDTQYF	TGTGCCAGCAGCTTAACGGTCGTAGCGGGCGATACGCAGTATTTT
NA	few	TRBV2	TRBJ2-6	CASTGPSGANVLTF	TGTGCCAGCACGGGGCCCTCTGGGGCCAACGTCCTGACTTTC
TRBD2	many	TRBV29-1	TRBJ2-5	CSVEFGTSDQTQYF	TGCAGCGTCGAATTTGGGACTAGCGATCAGACCCAGTACTTC
TRBD2	many	TRBV29-1	TRBJ2-1	CSVELRERHNEQFF	TGCAGCGTTGAATTGCGGGAGAGACACAATGAGCAGTTCTTC
NA	few	TRBV4-3	TRBJ2-2	CASSQDGGAYTGELFF	TGCGCCAGCAGCCAAGATGGCGGGGCTTACACCGGGGAGCTGTTTTTT
NA	NA	TRBV4-1	TRBJ1-4	CASSQDPPGGRATNEKLFF	TGCGCCAGCAGCCAAGATCCTCCTGGGGGAAGGGCAACTAATGAAAAACTGTTTTTT
NA	many	TRBV29-1	TRBJ1-1	CSVGQVLTFAEAFF	TGCAGCGTTGGCCAAGTCTTAACTTTCGCTGAAGCTTTCTTT
NA	once	TRBV25-1	TRBJ2-7	CASSDHGRSYEQYF	TGTGCCAGCAGTGATCACGGGAGATCCTACGAGCAGTACTTC
NA	NA	TRBV19	TRBJ2-1	CASSIFSVGTSSYNEQFF	TGTGCCAGTAGTATCTTTTCTGTAGGCACCAGCTCCTACAATGAGCAGTTCTTC
TRBD1	few	TRBV6-4	TRBJ2-1	CASSDSYRTGLNEQFF	TGTGCCAGCAGTGACTCGTATCGGACAGGGCTAAATGAGCAGTTCTTC
NA	many	TRBV2	TRBJ2-3	CASSELGSGTDTQYF	TGTGCCAGCAGTGAGTTGGGGTCCGGCACAGATACGCAGTATTTT
TRBD1	many	TRBV28	TRBJ1-1	CASYGDRPKPNTEAFF	TGTGCCAGCTATGGGGACAGACCTAAGCCTAACACTGAAGCTTTCTTT
NA	few	TRBV7-2	TRBJ2-1	CASSLEARFSYNEQFF	TGTGCCAGCAGCTTAGAAGCCCGATTCTCCTACAATGAGCAGTTCTTC
TRBD2	many	TRBV5-5	TRBJ2-1	CASSYRRLAGAYNEQFF	TGTGCCAGCAGCTACCGACGACTAGCGGGAGCCTACAATGAGCAGTTCTTC